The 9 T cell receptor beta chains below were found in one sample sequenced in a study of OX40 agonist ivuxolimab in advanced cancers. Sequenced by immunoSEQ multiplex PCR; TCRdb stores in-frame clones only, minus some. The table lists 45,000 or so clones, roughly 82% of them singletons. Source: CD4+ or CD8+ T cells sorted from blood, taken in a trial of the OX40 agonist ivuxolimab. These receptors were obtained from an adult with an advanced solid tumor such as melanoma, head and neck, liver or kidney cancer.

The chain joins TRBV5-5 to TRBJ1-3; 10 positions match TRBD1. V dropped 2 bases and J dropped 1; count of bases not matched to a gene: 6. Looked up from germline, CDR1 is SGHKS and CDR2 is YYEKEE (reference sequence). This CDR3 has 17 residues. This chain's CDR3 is CASSFRTGGYSGNTIYF. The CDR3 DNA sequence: TGTGCCAGCAGCTTCCGGACAGGGGGGTATTCTGGAAACACCATATATTTT.

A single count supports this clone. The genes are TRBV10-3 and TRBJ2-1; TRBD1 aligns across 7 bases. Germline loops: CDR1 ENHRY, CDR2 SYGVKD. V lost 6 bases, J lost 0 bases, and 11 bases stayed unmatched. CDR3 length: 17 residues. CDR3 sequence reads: CAISSSTGISSYNEQFF. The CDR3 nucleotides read TGTGCCATCAGCTCTTCGACAGGGATAAGCTCCTACAATGAGCAGTTCTTC.

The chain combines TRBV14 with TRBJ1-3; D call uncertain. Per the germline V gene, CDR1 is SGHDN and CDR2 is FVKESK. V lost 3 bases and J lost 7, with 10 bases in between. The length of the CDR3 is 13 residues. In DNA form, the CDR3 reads TGTGCCAGCAGCCACCCCTCGGGGAACACCATATATTTT. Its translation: CASSHPSGNTIYF.

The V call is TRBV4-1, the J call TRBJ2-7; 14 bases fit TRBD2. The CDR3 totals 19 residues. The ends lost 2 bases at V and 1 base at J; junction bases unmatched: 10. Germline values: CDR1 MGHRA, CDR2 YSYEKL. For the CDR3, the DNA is TGCGCCAGCAGCCAATCCTCCGGGACTAGCGGGAGATCGTCCTACGAGCAGTACTTC. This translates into CASSQSSGTSGRSSYEQYF.

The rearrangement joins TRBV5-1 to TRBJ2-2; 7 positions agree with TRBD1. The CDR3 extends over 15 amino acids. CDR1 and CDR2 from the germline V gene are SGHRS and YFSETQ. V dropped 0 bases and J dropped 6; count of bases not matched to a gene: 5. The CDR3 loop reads CASSLGQGIAGELFF. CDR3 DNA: TGCGCCAGCAGCTTGGGACAGGGAATAGCCGGGGAGCTGTTTTTT.

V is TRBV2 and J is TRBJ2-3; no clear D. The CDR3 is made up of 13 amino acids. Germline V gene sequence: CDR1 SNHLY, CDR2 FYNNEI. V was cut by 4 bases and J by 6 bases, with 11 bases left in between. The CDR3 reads CASSVYEWDTQYF. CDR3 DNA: TGTGCCAGCAGTGTATACGAGTGGGATACGCAGTATTTT.

This CDR3 reads CASRREDRTGELFF. In DNA, the CDR3 is TGTGCCAGCAGGCGAGAGGACAGAACCGGGGAGCTGTTTTTT. The chain links TRBV6-1 to TRBJ2-2; D might be TRBD1 (6 bases). CDR1 and CDR2 (germline): MNHNS, SASEGT. CDR3 length: 14 amino acids. Trimming cost V 6 bases and J 5 bases, with 13 bases left between them.

The CDR3 sequence: CASKVLAEDTGELFF. The CDR3 nucleotides are TGTGCCAGTAAGGTGCTAGCGGAAGACACCGGGGAGCTGTTTTTT. The rearrangement joins TRBV19 to TRBJ2-2; TRBD2 aligns across 7 bases. J was trimmed by 3 bases and V by 7 bases; bases with no gene match: 8. Germline V lookup: CDR1 LNHDA, CDR2 SQIVND (reference sequence). The CDR3 totals 15 residues.

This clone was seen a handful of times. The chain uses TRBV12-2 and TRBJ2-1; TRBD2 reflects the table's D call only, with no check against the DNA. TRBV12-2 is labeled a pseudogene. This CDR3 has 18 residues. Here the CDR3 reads CASRLGGMRTSSYNEQFF. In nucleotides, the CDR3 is TGTGCAAGTCGCTTAGGAGGGATGCGGACGAGCTCCTACAATGAGCAGTTCTTC.